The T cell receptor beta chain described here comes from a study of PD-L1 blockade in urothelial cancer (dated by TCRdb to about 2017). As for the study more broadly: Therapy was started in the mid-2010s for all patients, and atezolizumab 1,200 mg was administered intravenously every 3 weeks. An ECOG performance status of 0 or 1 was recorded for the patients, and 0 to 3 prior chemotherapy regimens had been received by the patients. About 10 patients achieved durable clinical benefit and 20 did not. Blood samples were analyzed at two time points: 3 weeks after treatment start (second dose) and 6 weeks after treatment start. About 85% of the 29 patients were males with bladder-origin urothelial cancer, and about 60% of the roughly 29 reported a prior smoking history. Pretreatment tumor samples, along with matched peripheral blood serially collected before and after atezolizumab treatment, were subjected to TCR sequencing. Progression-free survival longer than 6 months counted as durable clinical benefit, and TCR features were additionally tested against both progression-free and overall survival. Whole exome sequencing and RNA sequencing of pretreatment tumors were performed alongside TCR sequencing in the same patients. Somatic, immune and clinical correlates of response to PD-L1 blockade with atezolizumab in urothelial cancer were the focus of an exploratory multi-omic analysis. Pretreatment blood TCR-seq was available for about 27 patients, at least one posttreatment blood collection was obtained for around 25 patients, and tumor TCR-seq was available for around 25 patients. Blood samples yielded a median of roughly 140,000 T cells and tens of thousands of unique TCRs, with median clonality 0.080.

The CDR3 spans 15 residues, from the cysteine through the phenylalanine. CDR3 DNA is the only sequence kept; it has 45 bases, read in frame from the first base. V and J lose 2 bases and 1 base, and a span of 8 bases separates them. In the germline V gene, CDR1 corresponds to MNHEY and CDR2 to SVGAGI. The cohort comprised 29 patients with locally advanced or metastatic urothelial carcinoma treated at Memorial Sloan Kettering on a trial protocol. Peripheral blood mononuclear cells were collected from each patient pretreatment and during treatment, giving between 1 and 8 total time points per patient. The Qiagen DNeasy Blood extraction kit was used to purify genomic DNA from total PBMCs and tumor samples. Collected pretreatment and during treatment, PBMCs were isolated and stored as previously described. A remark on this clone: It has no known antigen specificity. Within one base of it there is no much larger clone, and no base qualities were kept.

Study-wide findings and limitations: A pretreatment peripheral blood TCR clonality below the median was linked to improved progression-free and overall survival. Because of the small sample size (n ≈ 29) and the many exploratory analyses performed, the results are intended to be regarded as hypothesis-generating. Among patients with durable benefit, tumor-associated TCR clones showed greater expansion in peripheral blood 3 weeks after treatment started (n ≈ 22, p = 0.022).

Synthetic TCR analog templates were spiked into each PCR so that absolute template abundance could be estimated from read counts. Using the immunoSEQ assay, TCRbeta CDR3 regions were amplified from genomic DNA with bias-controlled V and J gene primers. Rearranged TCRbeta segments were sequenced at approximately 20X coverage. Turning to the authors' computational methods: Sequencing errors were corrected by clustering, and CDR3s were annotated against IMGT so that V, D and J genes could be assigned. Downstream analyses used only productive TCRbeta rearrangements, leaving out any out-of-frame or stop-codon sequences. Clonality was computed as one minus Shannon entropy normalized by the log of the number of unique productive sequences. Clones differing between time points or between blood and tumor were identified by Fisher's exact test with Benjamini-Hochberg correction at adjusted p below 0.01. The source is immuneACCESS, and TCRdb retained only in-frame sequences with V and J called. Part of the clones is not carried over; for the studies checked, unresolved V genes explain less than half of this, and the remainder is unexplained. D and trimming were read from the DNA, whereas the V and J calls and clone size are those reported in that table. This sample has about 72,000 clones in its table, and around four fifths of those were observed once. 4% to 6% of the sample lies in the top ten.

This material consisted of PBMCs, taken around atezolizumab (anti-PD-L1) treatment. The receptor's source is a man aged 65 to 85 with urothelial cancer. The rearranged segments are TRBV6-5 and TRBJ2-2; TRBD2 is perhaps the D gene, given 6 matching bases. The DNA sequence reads TGTGCCAGCAGTTACAGGGGACTGAACACCGGGGAGCTGTTTTTT. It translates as CASSYRGLNTGELFF.